This entry lists 23 T cell receptor beta chains sequenced from one sample in a study of long-term antiretroviral therapy in people with HIV. A v3.0 immunoSEQ assay was performed at survey level. Sequencing used immunoSEQ multiplex PCR; TCRdb keeps in-frame clones, though not all of them. The sample comprises tens of thousands of clones, roughly 76% of which are singletons, and about 12% rests with the top ten. The sequencing here drew on unsorted PBMCs, taken 1.7 to 1.8 years before starting antiretroviral therapy. The receptors here all came from a woman in her thirties or forties with HIV.

The V and J genes are TRBV6-1 and TRBJ2-3, with D uncertain. Germline values: CDR1 MNHNS, CDR2 SASEGT. Trimming left V 10 bases short and J 4 bases short, with 12 bases between. This CDR3 spans 12 amino acids. The CDR3 region is CATFMAADTQYF. The CDR3 bases are TGTGCCACCTTTATGGCGGCAGATACGCAGTATTTT.

The V call is TRBV18, the J call TRBJ1-1; no definite D call. Germline V CDR1 and CDR2: KGHSH, LQKENI. The CDR3 has 13 amino acids. The V gene lost 3 bases and the J gene lost 5 bases, with 10 bases spanning the gap. CDR3 sequence reads: CASSPSPSTEAFF. The DNA for the CDR3 is TGTGCCAGCTCACCTTCCCCCTCTACTGAAGCTTTCTTT.

This chain uses TRBV5-1 with TRBJ1-4, with 7 bases lining up with TRBD1. The V gene's germline CDR1 is SGHRS and CDR2 YFSETQ. This CDR3 has 14 amino acids. The ends lost 2 bases at V and 6 bases at J; junction bases unmatched: 4. DNA of the CDR3: TGCGCCAGCAGCTTAACCGGGACAGATGAAAAACTGTTTTTT. The encoded protein is CASSLTGTDEKLFF.

The chain combines TRBV7-9 with TRBJ1-2, with 12 bases aligning to TRBD1. Germline loops: CDR1 SEHNR, CDR2 FQNEAQ (reference sequence). The CDR3 length is 14 residues. The V segment lost 5 bases and the J segment 8 bases; nucleotides outside the gene matches: 6. For the CDR3, the DNA is TGTGCCAGCAGCCCGTGGGACAGGGGGCACGGCTACACCTTC. Translation: CASSPWDRGHGYTF. The whole variable domain, remainder taken from reference TRBV7-9 and TRBJ1-2, is DTGVSQNPRHKITKRGQNVTFRCDPISEHNRLYWYRQTLGQGPEFLTYFQNEAQLEKSRLLSDRFSAERPKGSFSTLEIQRTEQGDSAMYLCASSPWDRGHGYTFGSGTRLTVV.

The chain uses TRBV4-1 and TRBJ2-4, with 8 bases matching TRBD2. CDR3 length: 14 residues. Per the germline V gene, CDR1 is MGHRA and CDR2 is YSYEKL. J was trimmed by 7 bases and V by 5 bases; bases with no gene match: 7. CDR3 in amino acids: CASSSGGPSNIQYF. The CDR3 DNA is TGCGCCAGCAGCTCGGGAGGGCCTTCGAACATTCAGTACTTC.

The chain is built from TRBV7-6 and TRBJ2-3, with a weak D call TRBD1 (6 bases). The V and J ends lost 5 bases and 2 bases respectively, with 11 bases between them. CDR1 and CDR2 (germline): SGHVS, FNYEAQ. The length of the CDR3 is 14 residues. Here the CDR3 reads CASSLTGYTDTQYF. The DNA of the CDR3 is TGTGCCAGCAGCCTTACAGGGTACACAGATACGCAGTATTTT.

The V and J genes are TRBV6-5 and TRBJ1-4; 9 bases map to TRBD1. Trimming cost V 5 bases and J 8 bases; bases outside gene matches: 9. The CDR3 has 15 residues. Germline-derived CDR1 and CDR2 are MNHEY and SVGAGI. The CDR3 sequence: CASSRRTGVWEKLFF. The CDR3 coding sequence is TGTGCCAGCAGTAGAAGGACAGGGGTATGGGAAAAACTGTTTTTT.

V and J are TRBV28 and TRBJ2-1; TRBD1 aligns across 7 bases. The ends lost 10 bases at V and 8 bases at J; junction bases unmatched: 14. The germline CDR1 and CDR2 sequences are MDHEN and SYDVKM. The CDR3 consists of 14 residues. For the CDR3, the DNA is TGTGCCACAAAGGGACAGTCGTTTCCCGATGAGCAGTTCTTC. This codes for CATKGQSFPDEQFF.

The chain combines TRBV7-9 with TRBJ1-1, with unresolved D. Germline V lookup: CDR1 SEHNR, CDR2 FQNEAQ (reference sequence). The CDR3 totals 13 residues. V was clipped by 1 base and J by 0 bases, with 3 bases between them. This CDR3 is CASSLDMNTEAFF. CDR3 DNA: TGTGCCAGCAGCTTAGACATGAACACTGAAGCTTTCTTT.

The chain joins TRBV2 to TRBJ2-1; TRBD2 aligns across 7 bases. Germline CDR1 and CDR2: SNHLY and FYNNEI. The V and J ends lost 2 bases and 8 bases, in that order; junction bases with no gene match: 9. The CDR3 totals 15 residues. The CDR3 nucleotides read TGTGCCAGCAGTGAAAGTCTAGCGGTGGGGGATGAGCAGTTCTTC. Amino acid sequence: CASSESLAVGDEQFF.

The genes are TRBV29-1 and TRBJ2-1; TRBD1 is a possible D gene (7 bases). The germline CDR1 and CDR2 sequences are SQVTM and ANQGSEA. Deletions cut 4 bases from V and 1 base from J, with 17 bases between. This CDR3 is built from 16 residues. The CDR3 here is CSVGSAGGKSYNEQFF. The CDR3 DNA follows: TGCAGCGTTGGTTCGGCAGGGGGGAAATCCTACAATGAGCAGTTCTTC.

V and J are TRBV9 and TRBJ1-5; 7 bases align to TRBD1. This CDR3 contains 13 residues. CDR1 and CDR2 (germline): SGDLS, YYNGEE. V was pared by 9 bases and J by 4 bases, with 7 bases of the junction left unmatched. The CDR3: CAIGLRGNQPQHF. As DNA, the CDR3 is TGTGCCATCGGGCTCAGGGGGAATCAGCCCCAGCATTTT.

This chain connects TRBV12-5 to TRBJ2-3; D gene uncertain. Per germline, CDR1 LGHNT and CDR2 FRNRAP. The CDR3 is 11 residues long. V shed 3 bases and J shed 6 bases, with 4 bases lying between them. The CDR3 is CASGFEDTQYF. The CDR3 coding sequence is TGTGCTAGTGGTTTCGAGGATACGCAGTATTTT.

This chain links TRBV15 with TRBJ2-1; D is perhaps TRBD1 or TRBD2 (6 bases each). Germline V lookup: CDR1 LNHNV, CDR2 YYDKDF (reference sequence). Trimming cost V 5 bases and J 0 bases, with 11 bases left between them. The CDR3 contains 15 residues. CDR3 in DNA: TGTGCCACCAGCGAGGGGGGTAGCTCCTACAATGAGCAGTTCTTC. It specifies CATSEGGSSYNEQFF.

A few counts support this clone. The chain carries TRBV30 and TRBJ2-3; no definite D call. This CDR3 is built from 12 residues. Per germline, CDR1 GTSNPN and CDR2 SVGIG (reference sequence). Trimming removed 3 bases from V and 2 bases from J, with 6 bases in between. The DNA of the CDR3 is TGTGCCTGGAGCCTAAACACAGATACGCAGTATTTT. Translated: CAWSLNTDTQYF.

The rearrangement joins TRBV18 to TRBJ2-7, with D tentatively TRBD1 (5 bases). This CDR3 has 14 amino acids. With 3 bases removed from V and 1 base from J, the gap between germline ends came to 10 bases. Looked up from germline, CDR1 is KGHSH and CDR2 is LQKENI. CDR3 DNA sequence: TGTGCCAGCTCACCGTCGACAGAATCCTACGAGCAGTACTTC. Translating gives CASSPSTESYEQYF.

The chain combines TRBV5-8 with TRBJ2-3; D is unresolved. This CDR3 has 14 residues. CDR1 SGHTS and CDR2 YDEGEE come from the germline V gene. V lost 0 bases and J 6 bases, leaving 11 bases between the germline ends. The CDR3 reads CASSLVPGWDTQYF. As DNA, the CDR3 is TGTGCCAGCAGCTTGGTCCCAGGTTGGGATACGCAGTATTTT.

The chain uses TRBV7-9 and TRBJ2-1, with a tentative D call TRBD2 (6 bases). CDR1 SEHNR and CDR2 FQNEAQ come from the germline V gene (reference sequence). The length of the CDR3 is 15 residues. The V gene lost 5 bases and the J gene lost 0 bases, with 11 bases spanning the gap. CDR3 DNA: TGTGCCAGCAGCCGGGACGGGAGCTCCTACAATGAGCAGTTCTTC. Its translation: CASSRDGSSYNEQFF.

CDR3 amino acids: CASSPLGGSSDTQYF. DNA of the CDR3: TGTGCCAGCTCACCACTTGGGGGGAGTTCAGATACGCAGTATTTT. The V call is TRBV18, the J call TRBJ2-3; tentatively, D is TRBD2 (6 bases). This CDR3 is 15 amino acids long. Germline V gives CDR1 KGHSH, CDR2 LQKENI. Trimming cost V 1 base and J 4 bases, with 12 bases left between them.

The chain couples TRBV29-1 to TRBJ1-2, with TRBD1 matching over 11 bases. Germline V gene sequence: CDR1 SQVTM, CDR2 ANQGSEA. The ends lost 4 bases at V and 4 bases at J; junction bases unmatched: 8. The CDR3 is made up of 15 amino acids. The CDR3: CSVGPGTGGGYGYTF. Written as DNA, the CDR3 is TGCAGCGTTGGTCCCGGGACAGGGGGGGGCTATGGCTACACCTTC.

The chain employs TRBV6-5 and TRBJ2-7, with D perhaps matching TRBD1 or TRBD2 (5 bases each). The CDR3 runs to 14 residues. V was trimmed by 5 bases and J by 3 bases, leaving 14 bases between them. Germline values: CDR1 MNHEY, CDR2 SVGAGI. The CDR3 DNA is TGTGCCAGCAGTCCCCGGGACCCGAGCTACGAGCAGTACTTC. Its protein product is CASSPRDPSYEQYF.

The table lists this clone with a count of one. The V call is TRBV30, the J call TRBJ2-5, with 8 bases aligning to TRBD2. Germline loops: CDR1 GTSNPN, CDR2 SVGIG (reference sequence). The CDR3 loop spans 15 amino acids. Unmatched junction bases numbered 10, after V lost 5 bases and J lost 2 bases. The CDR3 nucleotides read TGTGCCTGGCTACCGGGACTAGGGAGACAAGAGACCCAGTACTTC. It specifies CAWLPGLGRQETQYF.

V is TRBV6-1 and J is TRBJ1-4, with a tentative D call TRBD1 (5 bases). CDR1 is MNHNS, CDR2 SASEGT, per germline. This CDR3 has 14 residues. The V gene lost 7 bases and the J gene lost 8 bases, with 17 bases spanning the gap. CDR3: CASTFARGKEKLFF. The CDR3 DNA reads as TGTGCCAGCACCTTCGCGCGGGGGAAAGAAAAACTGTTTTTT.